One and the same sample provided the 5 T cell receptor beta chains below, sequenced in a study of blood T cell repertoires in COVID-19. Sequenced by immunoSEQ multiplex PCR; TCRdb stores in-frame clones only, minus some. The sample lists 90,000 to 130,000 clones, around nine tenths occurring once. The specimen was peripheral blood. The receptors here all came from a man aged 40-49 years with acute or convalescent COVID-19.

In DNA form, the CDR3 reads TGCGCCAGCAGCTTGGACGTGCGAACTGAAGCTTTCTTT. This gives the protein CASSLDVRTEAFF. The chain is built from TRBV5-1 and TRBJ1-1; no clear D. V gave up 0 bases and J gave up 5 bases, with 8 bases separating them. CDR3 size: 13 residues. Germline V gene sequence: CDR1 SGHRS, CDR2 YFSETQ.

The chain is built from TRBV18 and TRBJ1-1; D uncertain. The CDR3 spans 14 residues. CDR1 and CDR2 from the germline V gene are KGHSH and LQKENI. The germline V and J ends were trimmed by 3 bases and 1 base, with 9 bases remaining between them. This chain's CDR3 is CASSPQAPNTEAFF. CDR3 DNA sequence: TGTGCCAGCTCACCCCAGGCCCCGAACACTGAAGCTTTCTTT. The full variable domain, rest sourced from reference TRBV18 and TRBJ1-1, is NAGVMQNPRHLVRRRGQEARLRCSPMKGHSHVYWYRQLPEEGLKFMVYLQKENIIDESGMPKERFSAEFPKEGPSILRIQQVVRGDSAAYFCASSPQAPNTEAFFGQGTRLTVV.

The chain carries TRBV6-6 and TRBJ2-7, with D possibly being TRBD2 (5 bases). In germline, CDR1 is MNHNY, CDR2 SVGAGI (reference sequence). This CDR3 spans 14 amino acids. Trimming cost V 1 base and J 2 bases, with 9 bases left between them. In DNA, the CDR3 is TGTGCCAGCAGTTACTATGGGAGCACCTACGAGCAGTACTTC. Translating it yields CASSYYGSTYEQYF.

V and J are TRBV5-1 and TRBJ1-4; possible D gene TRBD1, 5 bases. Germline CDR1 reads SGHRS; CDR2 reads YFSETQ. Trimming left V 0 bases short and J 2 bases short, with 8 bases between. The CDR3 spans 15 residues. The DNA of the CDR3 is TGCGCCAGCAGCTTGGGCGACAGTACTAATGAAAAACTGTTTTTT. Its translation is CASSLGDSTNEKLFF.

This CDR3 is CASSLGTGGFDEQFF. DNA of the CDR3: TGCGCCAGCAGCTTGGGGACAGGGGGTTTCGATGAGCAGTTCTTC. The chain employs TRBV5-1 and TRBJ2-1; the match to TRBD1 covers 10 bases. The ends lost 0 bases at V and 8 bases at J; junction bases unmatched: 5. The CDR3 loop spans 15 amino acids. Germline CDR1 and CDR2: SGHRS and YFSETQ.